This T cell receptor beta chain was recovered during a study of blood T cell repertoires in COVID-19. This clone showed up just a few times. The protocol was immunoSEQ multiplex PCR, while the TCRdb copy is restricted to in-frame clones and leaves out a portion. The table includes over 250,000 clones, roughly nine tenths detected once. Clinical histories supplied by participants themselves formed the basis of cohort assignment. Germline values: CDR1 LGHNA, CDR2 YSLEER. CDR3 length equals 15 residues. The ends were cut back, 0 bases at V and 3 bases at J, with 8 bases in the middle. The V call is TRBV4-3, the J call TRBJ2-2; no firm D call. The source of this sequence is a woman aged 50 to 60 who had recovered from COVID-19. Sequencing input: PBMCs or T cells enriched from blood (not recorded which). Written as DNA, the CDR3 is TGCGCCAGCAGCCAAGATATCTTAGACACCGGGGAGCTGTTTTTT. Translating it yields CASSQDILDTGELFF.